These T cell receptor beta chains were read from a single sample in a study of CD8+CD57+ T cells in acquired aplastic anemia. TCRdb independently ran MiXCR on the reads; one entry per CDR3 protein. The table records 400,000 to 600,000 distinct CDR3 sequences, 25% to 40% of them present only once. Sample: sorted CD4+, CD8+, or CD8+CD57+ T cells (not recorded which) from PBMCs. Receptors originate from a human donor with aplastic anemia. Each CDR3 is given with its conserved first and last residue. Fields, in order: clone size, J gene, V gene, D gene, CDR3 DNA, CDR3 protein. The D gene is left open where the match is weak. Only some rows state a clone size, as once, few, many or a class for expanded clones.

abundance: many
j_gene: TRBJ2-3
v_gene: TRBV24-1
d_gene: TRBD1
CDR3nt: TGTGCCACCAGTGATAGGACAGGGCCCACCACAGATACGCAGTATTTT
CDR3aa: CATSDRTGPTTDTQYF

abundance: many
j_gene: TRBJ1-2
v_gene: TRBV29-1
d_gene: .
CDR3nt: TGCAGCGTTGCTGGGGGAACTACCTATGGCTACACCTTC
CDR3aa: CSVAGGTTYGYTF

abundance: many
j_gene: TRBJ2-1
v_gene: TRBV19
d_gene: TRBD2
CDR3nt: TGTGCCAGTAGTATGGTGGGACTACCTAACAATGAGCAGTTCTTC
CDR3aa: CASSMVGLPNNEQFF

abundance: .
j_gene: TRBJ2-7
v_gene: TRBV10-3
d_gene: .
CDR3nt: TGTGCCATCAGTGATCGGAACCACCGGTGGCCCCTCTACGAGCAGTACTTC
CDR3aa: CAISDRNHRWPLYEQYF

abundance: few
j_gene: TRBJ2-7
v_gene: TRBV30
d_gene: .
CDR3nt: TGTGCCTGGGGGCGGCGTCCGGACTCCTACGAGCAGTACTTC
CDR3aa: CAWGRRPDSYEQYF

abundance: many
j_gene: TRBJ2-1
v_gene: TRBV2
d_gene: .
CDR3nt: TGTGCCAGCGGACCCGACTACAATGAGCAGTTCTTC
CDR3aa: CASGPDYNEQFF

abundance: .
j_gene: TRBJ2-1
v_gene: TRBV11-1
d_gene: TRBD2
CDR3nt: TGTGCCAGCAGCTTATTCCCTAGCGGACCATGCGAGCAGTTCTTC
CDR3aa: CASSLFPSGPCEQFF

abundance: .
j_gene: TRBJ2-7
v_gene: TRBV6-2/TRBV6-3
d_gene: TRBD1
CDR3nt: TGTGCCAGCGGTTACTTAGACGCGGACAGGACCTCTGGGCAGTACTTC
CDR3aa: CASGYLDADRTSGQYF

abundance: .
j_gene: TRBJ2-7
v_gene: TRBV7-9
d_gene: .
CDR3nt: TGTGCCAGCAGCCCAGGACAGGAGCAGTACTTC
CDR3aa: CASSPGQEQYF

abundance: .
j_gene: TRBJ1-1
v_gene: TRBV6-1
d_gene: .
CDR3nt: TGTGCCAGCAGTGTTAAGGTGGGCACTGAAGCTTTCTTT
CDR3aa: CASSVKVGTEAFF

abundance: many
j_gene: TRBJ2-3
v_gene: TRBV10-3
d_gene: TRBD2
CDR3nt: TGTGCCATCGGTAACCTAGCGGGAGGGTCAGATACGCAGTATTTT
CDR3aa: CAIGNLAGGSDTQYF

abundance: many
j_gene: TRBJ1-6
v_gene: TRBV7-3
d_gene: TRBD1
CDR3nt: TGTGCCAGCCAAAGGGACAGTAATTCACCCCTCCACTTT
CDR3aa: CASQRDSNSPLHF

abundance: .
j_gene: TRBJ1-1
v_gene: TRBV20-1
d_gene: .
CDR3nt: TGCAGTGCTGGTCGACAGGTGAACACTGAAGCTTTCTTT
CDR3aa: CSAGRQVNTEAFF

abundance: .
j_gene: TRBJ2-7
v_gene: TRBV5-1
d_gene: TRBD2
CDR3nt: TGCGCCAGCAGCTTGCAAGCGGGACTAAAGCCCTCCTGCGAGCAGTACTTC
CDR3aa: CASSLQAGLKPSCEQYF

abundance: .
j_gene: TRBJ1-1
v_gene: TRBV11-1
d_gene: .
CDR3nt: TGTGCCAGCAGCTTAGGGGACCATCAGCGGGGGAACACTGAAGCTTTCTTT
CDR3aa: CASSLGDHQRGNTEAFF

abundance: few
j_gene: TRBJ2-4
v_gene: TRBV20-1
d_gene: .
CDR3nt: TGCAGTGCCACCACCCGGGCACTAGGTTGGGCCAAAAACATTCAGTACTTC
CDR3aa: CSATTRALGWAKNIQYF

abundance: few
j_gene: TRBJ2-1
v_gene: TRBV9
d_gene: TRBD2
CDR3nt: TGTGCCAGCAGCGAGGGACTATACGGGTATGAGCAGTTCTTC
CDR3aa: CASSEGLYGYEQFF

abundance: many
j_gene: TRBJ1-5
v_gene: TRBV2
d_gene: TRBD1
CDR3nt: TGTGCCAGCAGGGAGACAGGGGGCGGTCAGCCCCAGCATTTT
CDR3aa: CASRETGGGQPQHF